Only one count was recorded for the clone carrying this T cell receptor (beta chain). The record originates from a study of blood T cell repertoires in COVID-19. In the study overall: Collection of acute and convalescent COVID-19 samples took place in the United States, Italy and Spain. The cDNA or gDNA used as material had been derived from T cells, B-cell-depleted T cells, or PBMCs.

CDR3 size: 13 residues. With V trimmed by 5 bases and J by 5 bases, 3 bases remained unmatched. Repertoires were generated with immunoSEQ multiplex PCR, while TCRdb's copy carries only in-frame clones and drops some. The sample holds about 140,000 clones, 75% to 85% seen once. This chain links TRBV12-3 or TRBV12-4 with TRBJ1-2; TRBD1 matches at 9 bases. Sequencing was carried out using peripheral blood. This TCR derives from a man aged 45-60 years with acute or convalescent COVID-19. The CDR3 protein is CASSEGQGYGYTF. CDR3 DNA sequence: TGTGCCAGCAGTGAGGGACAGGGATATGGCTACACCTTC.